The text below deals with one T cell receptor beta chain. The CDR3 contains 13 residues. With 7 bases clipped from V and 7 bases from J, the junction kept 9 bases outside the gene matches. Germline V gene data show CDR1 as MNHNY and CDR2 as SVGAGI (reference sequence). The record originates from a study of T cell changes during pregnancy in multiple sclerosis. Sequencing used immunoSEQ multiplex PCR; TCRdb keeps in-frame clones, though not all of them. Among roughly 36,000 clones listed, under 95% were seen once. The source is a female donor in good health, enrolled as a control in a pregnancy study. This material consisted of peripheral blood, taken in the second trimester of pregnancy. The chain carries TRBV6-6 and TRBJ2-7, with 8 bases aligning to TRBD2. The CDR3 sequence: CASIHGRGGEQYF. CDR3 sequence (DNA): TGTGCCAGCATCCACGGCCGGGGGGGAGAGCAGTACTTC.